This T cell receptor (beta chain) originates from a study of monozygotic twins with inflammatory bowel disease. Germline values: CDR1 MNHEY, CDR2 SMNVEV (reference sequence). The CDR3 runs 16 residues. Starting material for each TCR library was around 4,000 ng of total RNA. TCRdb reprocessed the 5' RACE reads, keeping one entry per CDR3 protein, no DNA. This sample's table has around 100,000 distinct CDR3 sequences. The V call is TRBV27, the J call TRBJ2-2; the TCRdb D gene call, TRBD1, has no DNA to confirm it. Sequenced material: blood. The clonotype originates from a human donor with ulcerative colitis or Crohn's disease, or a healthy co-twin of an affected twin (not recorded which). The chain's CDR3 is CASSFQDRPLTGELFF.